The rows below give T cell receptor beta chains drawn from one sample of a study of T cells in Graves' hyperthyroidism and ophthalmopathy. TCRdb called the multiplex PCR reads again in MiXCR, with one record for every CDR3 protein. The sample comprises around 700,000 distinct CDR3 sequences, roughly 32% of which are singletons, and approximately 31% rests with the top ten. Sample: blood. The source of these receptors is a woman aged 40 to 50 with Graves' hyperthyroidism. Both conserved end residues are part of each CDR3. A D gene is named only where the DNA matches it firmly. Rows may omit the clone size; those that give it use once, few, many or a size class.

>TRBD1|TRBJ2-2|-|TRBV10-3
TGTGCCATCACCTCGGACAGGGGGTGGGAGCTGTTTTTT
CAITSDRGWELFF
>-|TRBJ2-7|many|TRBV7-8
TGTGCCAGCAGCTCCCCAGGACTCACCTTTCCGTCCTACGAGCAGTACTTC
CASSSPGLTFPSYEQYF
>-|TRBJ1-5|-|TRBV6-5
TGTGCCAGCAGCCCCGGTTCAGGCCCTCATCAGCCCCAGCATTTT
CASSPGSGPHQPQHF
>-|TRBJ1-1|few|TRBV5-1
TGCGCCAGCAGCCGGGGCGGGGGGATAGTGAACACTGAAGCTTTCTTT
CASSRGGGIVNTEAFF
>TRBD1|TRBJ1-2|once|TRBV5-4
TGTGCCAGCAGCCCGCGGGCGGCAGGGGGCCAAAGCGGCTACACCTTC
CASSPRAAGGQSGYTF
>-|TRBJ1-1|-|TRBV7-9
TGTGCCAGCAGCCCAGGGACAAAAGGGGCTTTCTTT
CASSPGTKGAFF
>-|TRBJ1-1|many|TRBV10-3
TGTGCCATCAGTGAGCGGCAGACAGGAGTGAACACTGAAGCTTTCTTT
CAISERQTGVNTEAFF
>TRBD2|TRBJ2-1|-|TRBV7-9
TGTGCCAGCAGCCAACTAGCGGACTCCTACAATGAGCAGTTCTTC
CASSQLADSYNEQFF
>-|TRBJ1-1|few|TRBV6-5
TGTGCCAGCCTCCGGGACTTGAACACTGAAGCTTTCTTT
CASLRDLNTEAFF
>-|TRBJ1-2|many|TRBV10-3
TGTGCCATCAGTGAGTCTGGTGGACAGCAGTATGGCTACACCTTC
CAISESGGQQYGYTF
>-|TRBJ1-1|many|TRBV6-5
TGTGCCAGCAGTTACGGGGTTCAGGGATCCACTGAAGCTTTCTTT
CASSYGVQGSTEAFF
>-|TRBJ2-7|few|TRBV7-8
TGTGCCAGCTCACCGGGAGCACAGTCCCACGAGCAGTACTTC
CASSPGAQSHEQYF
>TRBD2|TRBJ2-7|-|TRBV2
TGTGCCAGCAGTCGTCAACCGGGACTAGCGGTCGGCGAGCAGTACTTC
CASSRQPGLAVGEQYF
>-|TRBJ2-5|many|TRBV5-6
TGTGCCAGCAGCTCTGGGGAAGAGACCCAGTACTTC
CASSSGEETQYF
>TRBD2|TRBJ2-7|-|TRBV10-3
TGTGCCATCAGTGCTAGAGATCTCTTAGCGGGGGGAACCTACGAGCAGTACTTC
CAISARDLLAGGTYEQYF
>TRBD1|TRBJ1-1|-|TRBV10-3
TGTGCCAGCAGCGACCGGGACAGGAACATGAACACTGAAGCTTTCTTT
CASSDRDRNMNTEAFF
>-|TRBJ2-5|-|TRBV3-1
TGTGCCAGCAGCCCCCGAACTGGGGTCGAGACCCAGTACTTC
CASSPRTGVETQYF
>-|TRBJ1-6|-|TRBV7-2
TGTGCCAGCAGCCCCCGCGGGACGGGTAGCTTCTCCTATAATTCACCCCTCCACTTT
CASSPRGTGSFSYNSPLHF
>-|TRBJ1-6|few|TRBV4-1
TGCGCCAGCAGCCAAGATCACGGGTGGGGGGGAAATTCACCCCTCCACTTT
CASSQDHGWGGNSPLHF
>-|TRBJ1-2|many|TRBV20-1
TGCAGTGCTAGTTTCGGCTATGGCTACACCTTC
CSASFGYGYTF
>-|TRBJ1-1|-|TRBV4-1
TGCGCCAGCAGCCAAGATGCGGCAGGGATCATGAACACTGAAGCTTTCTTT
CASSQDAAGIMNTEAFF
>TRBD2|TRBJ2-5|-|TRBV14
TGTGCCAGCAGCCAAGGGACTAGCGGGGGGTTAACGCCGCAAGAGACCCAGTACTTC
CASSQGTSGGLTPQETQYF
>-|TRBJ1-3|-|TRBV6-6
TGTGCCAGCAGTTACCCTCTAAGCTCTGGAAACACCATATATTTT
CASSYPLSSGNTIYF
>TRBD2|TRBJ2-3|few|TRBV10-3
TGTGCCATCAGTGGCGGGAGGGCCGGAGATACGCAGTATTTT
CAISGGRAGDTQYF
>TRBD1|TRBJ1-1|many|TRBV19
TGTGCCAGTAGTCAGACAGGGGCCATCACTGAAGCTTTCTTT
CASSQTGAITEAFF
>-|TRBJ2-5|many|TRBV12-3/TRBV12-4
TGTGCCAGCAGTTTGCTGGCTGCCGGGGGAGAGACCCAGTACTTC
CASSLLAAGGETQYF
>-|TRBJ2-7|many|TRBV28
TGTGCCAGCAACTCTCCAAGCTCCTACGAGCAGTACTTC
CASNSPSSYEQYF
>TRBD2|TRBJ2-7|-|TRBV5-8
TGTGCCAGCAGCTTGGCCCTTAGCGGGTCCTTAGACGAGCAGTACTTC
CASSLALSGSLDEQYF
>-|TRBJ1-1|-|TRBV6-5
TGTGCCAGCAGTTTATTTGGCCCCCTCGCAGAAGCTTTCTTT
CASSLFGPLAEAFF
>TRBD1|TRBJ1-5|-|TRBV12-3/TRBV12-4
TGTGCCAGCAGTGATGGACAGGGGGCGAAGAATCGGAAGCCCCAGCATTTT
CASSDGQGAKNRKPQHF
>-|TRBJ1-2|many|TRBV20-1
TGCAGTGCTCCGCTTCTGGGGCCTAACTATGGCTACACCTTC
CSAPLLGPNYGYTF
>TRBD1|TRBJ1-2|once|TRBV2
TGTGCCAGCAAGACGGACAGGACCGGTGGCTACACCTTC
CASKTDRTGGYTF
>TRBD1|TRBJ1-1|-|TRBV19
TGTGCCAGTAGTCCGCTACAGGGGGCGGACACTGAAGCTTTCTTT
CASSPLQGADTEAFF
>-|TRBJ1-4|few|TRBV19
TGTGCCAGTAGTATCGCTGGGGAAAAACTGTTTTTT
CASSIAGEKLFF
>-|TRBJ1-5|-|TRBV2
TGTGCCTCCGGGCCTCAGCCCCAGCATTTT
CASGPQPQHF
>-|TRBJ1-2|-|TRBV5-1
TGCGCCAGCAGCTTGTCCCAGGTCTATGGCTTCACCTTC
CASSLSQVYGFTF
>TRBD1|TRBJ1-2|-|TRBV10-3
TGTGCCATCAGTTATGGCAGGGGGCAGGGCTACACCTTC
CAISYGRGQGYTF
>-|TRBJ1-6|-|TRBV19
TGTGCCAGTAGTATGGGAATTAGCCACTTT
CASSMGISHF
>TRBD1|TRBJ2-7|-|TRBV12-3/TRBV12-4
TGTGCCAGCAGTTTATCCGGGACAGGGGCGTGGGAGCAGTACTTC
CASSLSGTGAWEQYF
>TRBD1|TRBJ1-2|many|TRBV12-3/TRBV12-4
TGTGCCAGCAGTTTAAACAGGGGGTCTAATGGCTACACCTTC
CASSLNRGSNGYTF
>-|TRBJ2-5|-|TRBV7-2
TGTGCCAGCAGAAGGACGGGACAAGTGGGGGAGACCCAGTACTTC
CASRRTGQVGETQYF
>TRBD1|TRBJ1-1|few|TRBV24-1
TGTGCCACCAGTGATCCCCCGGACAGGACTTTGAACACTGAAGCTTTCTTT
CATSDPPDRTLNTEAFF
>-|TRBJ1-3|-|TRBV25-1
TGTGCCAGCAGAGACTCGACAGCTGGAAACACCATATATTTT
CASRDSTAGNTIYF
>-|TRBJ1-1|few|TRBV7-2
TGTGCCAGCAGCTCCGGGGGGGCGAGCGGGTTGAACACTGAAGCTTTCTTT
CASSSGGASGLNTEAFF
>TRBD1|TRBJ1-1|many|TRBV24-1
TGTGCCACCAGCGAGACAGGGAAGAACACTGAAGCTTTCTTT
CATSETGKNTEAFF
>-|TRBJ2-7|few|TRBV7-9
TGTGCCAGCAGCCCAGCAAATGGTCTTCTCTACGAGCAGTACTTC
CASSPANGLLYEQYF
>TRBD1|TRBJ2-7|few|TRBV6-5
TGTGCCAGCAGTTACATCGGACAGGGGGAGAACGAGCAGTACTTC
CASSYIGQGENEQYF
>TRBD1|TRBJ1-2|-|TRBV28
TGTGCCAGCAGTATAGGGACAGGGGGCGGCTACACCTTC
CASSIGTGGGYTF
>-|TRBJ1-5|few|TRBV12-5
TGTGCTAGTGGTCCCGACGGTAGATCACAGCCCCAGCATTTT
CASGPDGRSQPQHF
>-|TRBJ1-2|many|TRBV29-1
TGCAGCGTTGAAATTAGCGCAGGGACCAACTATGGCTACACCTTC
CSVEISAGTNYGYTF
>-|TRBJ2-5|many|TRBV4-1
TGCGCCAGCAGCCAAGGCGACCAAGAGACCCAGTACTTC
CASSQGDQETQYF
>-|TRBJ1-1|-|TRBV6-1
TGTGCCAGCAGTGAAGTAGGATTGGAGGCTCCCATGAACACTGAAGCTTTCTTT
CASSEVGLEAPMNTEAFF
>-|TRBJ1-1|-|TRBV7-6
TGTGCCAGCAGCTCCGGTTGGCCCGCTGAAGCTTTCTTT
CASSSGWPAEAFF
>-|TRBJ1-5|many|TRBV12-3/TRBV12-4
TGTGCCAGCAGCTTGGTCGGTAGCAATCAGCCCCAGCATTTT
CASSLVGSNQPQHF